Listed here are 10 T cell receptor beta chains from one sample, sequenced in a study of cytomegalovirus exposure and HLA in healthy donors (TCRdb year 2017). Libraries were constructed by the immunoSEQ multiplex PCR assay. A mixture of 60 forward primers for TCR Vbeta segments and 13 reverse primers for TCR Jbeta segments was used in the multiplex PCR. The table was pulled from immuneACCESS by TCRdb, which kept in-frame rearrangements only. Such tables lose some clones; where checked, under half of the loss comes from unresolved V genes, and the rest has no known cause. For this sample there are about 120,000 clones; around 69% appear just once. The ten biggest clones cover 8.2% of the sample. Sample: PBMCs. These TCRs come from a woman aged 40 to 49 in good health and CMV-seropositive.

CDR3 residues: CAISYRGSDTEAFF. In nucleotides, the CDR3 is TGTGCCATCAGTTACAGGGGTTCGGACACTGAAGCTTTCTTT. This sequence joins TRBV10-3 and TRBJ1-1; TRBD1 agrees at 7 bases. CDR3 length: 14 amino acids. The junction had 6 bases not matched to a gene; V was cut back by 5 bases and J by 3 bases. The germline CDR1 and CDR2 sequences are ENHRY and SYGVKD.

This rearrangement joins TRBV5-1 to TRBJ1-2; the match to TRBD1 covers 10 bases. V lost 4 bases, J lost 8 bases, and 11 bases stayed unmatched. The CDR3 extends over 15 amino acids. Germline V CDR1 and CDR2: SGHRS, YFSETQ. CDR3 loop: CASSPDGTGDGGYTF. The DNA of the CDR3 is TGCGCCAGCAGCCCGGACGGGACAGGGGATGGCGGCTACACCTTC.

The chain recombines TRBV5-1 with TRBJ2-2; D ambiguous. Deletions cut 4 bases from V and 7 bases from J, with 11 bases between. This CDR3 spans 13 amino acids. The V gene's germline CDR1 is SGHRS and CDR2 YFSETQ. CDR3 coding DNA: TGCGCCAGCAGCGTTATAGTGAGCGGGGAGCTGTTTTTT. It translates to CASSVIVSGELFF.

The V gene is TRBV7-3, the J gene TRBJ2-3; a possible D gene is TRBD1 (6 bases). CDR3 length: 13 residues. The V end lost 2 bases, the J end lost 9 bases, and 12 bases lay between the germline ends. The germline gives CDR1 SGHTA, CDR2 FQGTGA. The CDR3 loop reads CASSLDPQGTQYF. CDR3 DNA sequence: TGTGCCAGCAGCTTAGACCCGCAGGGGACGCAGTATTTT.

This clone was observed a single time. The CDR3 loop reads CASSLGQYYGYTF. In DNA form, the CDR3 reads TGCGCCAGCAGCTTAGGACAGTACTATGGCTACACCTTC. This sequence joins TRBV5-1 and TRBJ1-2; the D gene is possibly TRBD1 (6 bases). The germline gives CDR1 SGHRS, CDR2 YFSETQ. This CDR3 comprises 13 residues. V lost 2 bases and J lost 3, with 8 bases in between.

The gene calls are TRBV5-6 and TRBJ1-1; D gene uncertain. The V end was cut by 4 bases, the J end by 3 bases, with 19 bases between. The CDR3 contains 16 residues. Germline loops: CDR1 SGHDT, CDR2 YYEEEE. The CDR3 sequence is CASSPVGRGRDTEAFF. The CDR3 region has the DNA TGTGCCAGCAGCCCGGTGGGCCGGGGTCGGGACACTGAAGCTTTCTTT.

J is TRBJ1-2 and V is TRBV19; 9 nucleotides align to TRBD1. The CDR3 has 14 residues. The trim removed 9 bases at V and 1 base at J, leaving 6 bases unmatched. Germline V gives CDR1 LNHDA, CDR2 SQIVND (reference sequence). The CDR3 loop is CASQRQGGNYGYTF. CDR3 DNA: TGTGCCAGCCAGAGACAGGGGGGTAACTATGGCTACACCTTC.

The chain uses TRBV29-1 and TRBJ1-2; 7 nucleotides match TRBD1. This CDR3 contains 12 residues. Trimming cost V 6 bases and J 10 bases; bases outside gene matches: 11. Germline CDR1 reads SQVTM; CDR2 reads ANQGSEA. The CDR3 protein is CSVTSTGEFYTF. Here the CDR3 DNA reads TGCAGCGTCACCTCTACAGGGGAGTTCTACACCTTC.

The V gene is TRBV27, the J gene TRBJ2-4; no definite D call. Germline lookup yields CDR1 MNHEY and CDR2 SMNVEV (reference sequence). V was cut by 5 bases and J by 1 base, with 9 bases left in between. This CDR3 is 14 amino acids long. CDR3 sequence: CASSATFAKNIQYF. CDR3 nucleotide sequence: TGTGCCAGCAGTGCTACCTTCGCCAAAAACATTCAGTACTTC.

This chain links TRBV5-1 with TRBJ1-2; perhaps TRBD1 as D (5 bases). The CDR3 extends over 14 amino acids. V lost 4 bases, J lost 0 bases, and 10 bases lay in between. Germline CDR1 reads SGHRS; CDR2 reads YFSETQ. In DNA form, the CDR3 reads TGCGCCAGCAGCACGGACACCGCTAACTATGGCTACACCTTC. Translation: CASSTDTANYGYTF.